Each of the 9 T cell receptor beta chains below was sequenced from the same sample in a study of blood T cells in healthy people across ages. A sample-barcoded 5' primer and a J-beta primer mix were used in a second PCR of about 7 to 11 cycles. TCRdb re-derived calls from the 5' RACE reads in MiXCR, one entry per CDR3 protein. The sample consists of some 1.5 million distinct CDR3 sequences, roughly 27% of them appearing once. The sample consisted of blood. The source of these receptors is a woman under 40 in good health.

V is TRBV20-1 and J is TRBJ2-5, with a possible D match to TRBD2 (6 bases). V lost 0 bases to trimming and J lost 4 bases, with 21 bases between them. CDR1 is DFQATT, CDR2 SNEGSKA, per germline (reference sequence). The CDR3 consists of 17 residues. The CDR3 bases are TGCAGTGCTAGAGACCATACTAGCCCCTCACGCGGAGAGACCCAGTACTTC. Protein product: CSARDHTSPSRGETQYF.

This clonotype showed up many times. The V call is TRBV5-1, the J call TRBJ2-5, with 11 bases matching TRBD2. Germline V gene data show CDR1 as SGHRS and CDR2 as YFSETQ. The CDR3 loop spans 15 amino acids. J lost 11 bases, V lost 4 bases, and 13 bases had no gene match. This CDR3 reads CASSPASGRWREQYF. Written as DNA, the CDR3 is TGCGCCAGCAGCCCGGCTAGCGGGAGGTGGAGAGAGCAGTACTTC.

This clonotype was detected ten times or more. J is TRBJ1-2 and V is TRBV4-1, with D possibly being TRBD1 (5 bases). Germline V gene lookup returns CDR1 MGHRA and CDR2 YSYEKL. The CDR3 covers 14 residues. V lost 3 bases and J 5 bases, leaving 13 bases between the germline ends. CDR3 loop: CASSHYGAEYGYTF. CDR3 coding DNA: TGCGCCAGCAGCCATTACGGGGCAGAGTATGGCTACACCTTC.

As to this clonotype: This clone may be a read error of a much larger clone one base away. The gene calls are TRBV5-1 and TRBJ2-7; D may match TRBD1 or TRBD2 (7 bases each). This CDR3 has 15 amino acids. Looked up from germline, CDR1 is SGHRS and CDR2 is YFSETQ. The CDR3 DNA reads as TGCGCCGGCAGCGACCAGAGACAGGGAGGGTACGAGCAGTACTTC. Amino acid sequence: CAGSDQRQGGYEQYF. The variable domain in full, completed from reference TRBV5-1 and TRBJ2-7, reads KAGVTQTPRYLIKTRGQQVTLSCSPISGHRSVSWYQQTPGQGLQFLFEYFSETQRNKGNFPGRFSGRQFSNSRSEMNVSTLELGDSALYLCAGSDQRQGGYEQYFGPGTRLTVT.

This clonotype is a singleton in its sample. V gene TRBV4-3 combines with J gene TRBJ1-2; 9 bases map to TRBD1. CDR1 LGHNA and CDR2 YSLEER come from the germline V gene. V lost 3 bases to trimming and J lost 7 bases; unmatched junction nucleotides: 15. This CDR3 comprises 17 residues. For the CDR3, the DNA is TGCGCCAGCAGCCAGAGCAGACGGGGGACAGGGCTTTTTGGCTACACCTTC. This encodes CASSQSRRGTGLFGYTF.

This clonotype came up a few times. J is TRBJ2-4 and V is TRBV7-2; maybe TRBD2 (6 bases). Trimming took off 1 base at V and 8 bases at J, with 15 bases between the two ends. Germline V gives CDR1 SGHTA, CDR2 FQGNSA. This CDR3 has 15 residues. CDR3 nucleotides: TGTGCCAGCAGCTTAGGGCGGGGTAGCGCTTACATTCAGTACTTC. Translation: CASSLGRGSAYIQYF.

The V gene is TRBV2, the J gene TRBJ2-7, with TRBD1 as a possible D gene (6 bases). CDR1 and CDR2 (germline): SNHLY, FYNNEI. CDR3 length: 13 amino acids. Trimming took 7 bases from V and 1 from J, leaving 11 bases between them. The DNA for the CDR3 is TGTGCCAGCACCCCGAGGGGGTCCTACGAGCAGTACTTC. Encoded protein: CASTPRGSYEQYF.

The CDR3 loop is CASRLREGGYGYTF. CDR3 nucleotide sequence: TGTGCCAGCAGACTCCGTGAGGGTGGCTATGGCTACACCTTC. The chain carries TRBV6-5 and TRBJ1-2; D ambiguous. V shed 6 bases and J shed 4 bases, with 15 bases lying between them. Per germline, CDR1 MNHEY and CDR2 SVGAGI. This CDR3 spans 14 amino acids.

The V call is TRBV6-5, the J call TRBJ2-1; TRBD2 matches 15 bases. Trimming took 2 bases from V and 13 from J; bases not matched to a gene: 3. This CDR3 region has 14 residues. Germline V gene lookup returns CDR1 MNHEY and CDR2 SVGAGI. The DNA of the CDR3 is TGTGCCAGCAGTTACCAGGGACTAGCGGGGGGACAGTTCTTC. Its protein is CASSYQGLAGGQFF.